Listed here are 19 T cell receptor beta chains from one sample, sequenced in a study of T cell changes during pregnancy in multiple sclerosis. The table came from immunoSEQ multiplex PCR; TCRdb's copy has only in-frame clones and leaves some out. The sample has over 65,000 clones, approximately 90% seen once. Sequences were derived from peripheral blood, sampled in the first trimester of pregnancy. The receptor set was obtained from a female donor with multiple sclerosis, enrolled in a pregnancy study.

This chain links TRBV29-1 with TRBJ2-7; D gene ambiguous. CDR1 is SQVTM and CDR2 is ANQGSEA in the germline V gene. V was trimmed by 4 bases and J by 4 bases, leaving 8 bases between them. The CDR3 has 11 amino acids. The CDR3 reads CSVGSPYEQYF. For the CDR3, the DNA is TGCAGCGTTGGAAGCCCGTACGAGCAGTACTTC.

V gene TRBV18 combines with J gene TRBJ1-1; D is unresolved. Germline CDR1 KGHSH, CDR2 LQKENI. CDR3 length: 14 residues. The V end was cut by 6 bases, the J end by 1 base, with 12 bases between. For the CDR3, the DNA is TGTGCCAGCTCCGCACAGACAACGAACACTGAAGCTTTCTTT. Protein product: CASSAQTTNTEAFF.

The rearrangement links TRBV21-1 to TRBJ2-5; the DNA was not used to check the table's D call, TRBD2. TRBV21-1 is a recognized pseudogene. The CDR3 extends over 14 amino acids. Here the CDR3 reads CASSKETSRETQYF. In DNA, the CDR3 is TGTGCCAGCAGCAAAGAGACTAGCAGGGAGACCCAGTACTTC.

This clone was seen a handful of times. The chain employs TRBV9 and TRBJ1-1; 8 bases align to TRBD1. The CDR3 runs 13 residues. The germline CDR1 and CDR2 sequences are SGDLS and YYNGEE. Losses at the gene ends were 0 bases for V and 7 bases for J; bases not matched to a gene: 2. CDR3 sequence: CASSVGTGYEAFF. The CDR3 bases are TGTGCCAGCAGCGTAGGGACAGGGTATGAAGCTTTCTTT. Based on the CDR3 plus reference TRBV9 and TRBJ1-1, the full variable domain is DSGVTQTPKHLITATGQRVTLRCSPRSGDLSVYWYQQSLDQGLQFLIQYYNGEERAKGNILERFSAQQFPDLHSELNLSSLELGDSALYFCASSVGTGYEAFFGQGTRLTVV.

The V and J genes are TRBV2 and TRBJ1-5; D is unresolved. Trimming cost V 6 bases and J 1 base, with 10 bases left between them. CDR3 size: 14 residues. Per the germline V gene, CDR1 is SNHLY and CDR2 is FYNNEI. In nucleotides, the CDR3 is TGTGCCAGCAGGTCCGGGATAAGCAATCAGCCCCAGCATTTT. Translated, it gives CASRSGISNQPQHF. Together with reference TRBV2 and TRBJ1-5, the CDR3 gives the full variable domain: EPEVTQTPSHQVTQMGQEVILRCVPISNHLYFYWYRQILGQKVEFLVSFYNNEISEKSEIFDDQFSVERPDGSNFTLKIRSTKLEDSAMYFCASRSGISNQPQHFGDGTRLSIL.

The CDR3 sequence: CAWSAETGRSNQPQHF. CDR3 DNA sequence: TGTGCCTGGAGTGCTGAGACAGGCCGGAGCAATCAGCCCCAGCATTTT. The genes are TRBV30 and TRBJ1-5; possibly TRBD1 for D (6 bases). Trimming pared 1 base from V and 1 base from J, leaving 14 bases between. Germline V gives CDR1 GTSNPN, CDR2 SVGIG (reference sequence). CDR3 length equals 16 residues.

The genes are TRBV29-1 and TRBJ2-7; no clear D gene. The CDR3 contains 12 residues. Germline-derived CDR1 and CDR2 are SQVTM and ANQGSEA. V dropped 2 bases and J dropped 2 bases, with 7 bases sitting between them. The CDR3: CSVELSAYEQYF. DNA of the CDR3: TGCAGCGTTGAACTCTCGGCCTACGAGCAGTACTTC.

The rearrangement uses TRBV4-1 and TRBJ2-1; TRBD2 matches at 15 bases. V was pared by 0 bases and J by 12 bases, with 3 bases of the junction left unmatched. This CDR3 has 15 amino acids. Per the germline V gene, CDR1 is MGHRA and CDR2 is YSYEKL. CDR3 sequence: CASSQEGTSGRWQFF. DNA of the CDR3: TGCGCCAGCAGCCAAGAAGGGACTAGCGGGAGGTGGCAGTTCTTC.

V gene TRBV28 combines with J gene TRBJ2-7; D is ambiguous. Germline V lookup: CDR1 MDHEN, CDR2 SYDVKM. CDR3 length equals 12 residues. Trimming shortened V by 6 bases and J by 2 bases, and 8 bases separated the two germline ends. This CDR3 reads CASRANPYEQYF. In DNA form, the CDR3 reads TGTGCCAGCAGGGCCAACCCCTACGAGCAGTACTTC. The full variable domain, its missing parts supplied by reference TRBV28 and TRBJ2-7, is DVKVTQSSRYLVKRTGEKVFLECVQDMDHENMFWYRQDPGLGLRLIYFSYDVKMKEKGDIPEGYSVSREKKERFSLILESASTNQTSMYLCASRANPYEQYFGPGTRLTVT.

This CDR3 is CARSLTGVNTEAFF. CDR3 coding DNA: TGTGCCAGAAGCCTGACAGGAGTGAACACTGAAGCTTTCTTT. The V and J genes are TRBV5-3 and TRBJ1-1, with D maybe TRBD1 (6 bases). TRBV5-3 is known as an ORF, though its function is uncertain. CDR3 length: 14 amino acids. Trimming pared 4 bases from V and 0 bases from J, leaving 10 bases between.

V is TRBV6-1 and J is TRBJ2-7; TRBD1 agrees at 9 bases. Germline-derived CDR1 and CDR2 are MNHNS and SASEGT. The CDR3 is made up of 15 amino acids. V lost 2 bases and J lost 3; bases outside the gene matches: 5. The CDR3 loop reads CASSESQGAIYEQYF. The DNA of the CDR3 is TGTGCCAGCAGTGAATCACAGGGGGCAATCTACGAGCAGTACTTC.

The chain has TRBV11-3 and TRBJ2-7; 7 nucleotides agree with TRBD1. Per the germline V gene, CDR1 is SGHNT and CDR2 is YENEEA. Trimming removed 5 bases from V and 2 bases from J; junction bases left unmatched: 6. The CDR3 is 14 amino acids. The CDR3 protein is CASSQWDRPYEQYF. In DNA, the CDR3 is TGTGCCAGCAGCCAGTGGGACAGACCCTACGAGCAGTACTTC.

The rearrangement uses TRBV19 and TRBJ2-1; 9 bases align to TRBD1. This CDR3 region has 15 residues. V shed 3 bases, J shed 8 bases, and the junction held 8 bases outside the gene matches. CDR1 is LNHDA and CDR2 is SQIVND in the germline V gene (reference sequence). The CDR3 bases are TGTGCCAGTAGTATCGGGACAGGGACGATGGATGAGCAGTTCTTC. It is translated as CASSIGTGTMDEQFF.

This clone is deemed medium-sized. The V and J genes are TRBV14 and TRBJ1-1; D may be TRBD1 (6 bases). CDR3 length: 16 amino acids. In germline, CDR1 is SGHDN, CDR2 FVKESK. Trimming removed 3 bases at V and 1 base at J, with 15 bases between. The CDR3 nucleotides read TGTGCCAGCAGCCACCTTGGGGACACTCGGAACACTGAAGCTTTCTTT. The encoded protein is CASSHLGDTRNTEAFF.

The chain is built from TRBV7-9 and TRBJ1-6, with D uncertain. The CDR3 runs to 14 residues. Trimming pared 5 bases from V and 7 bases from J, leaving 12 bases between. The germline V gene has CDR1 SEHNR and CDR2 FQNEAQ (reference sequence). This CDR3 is CASSTDGRNSPLHF. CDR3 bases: TGTGCCAGCAGCACTGACGGGAGGAATTCACCCCTCCACTTT. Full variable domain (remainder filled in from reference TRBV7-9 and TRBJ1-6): DTGVSQNPRHKITKRGQNVTFRCDPISEHNRLYWYRQTLGQGPEFLTYFQNEAQLEKSRLLSDRFSAERPKGSFSTLEIQRTEQGDSAMYLCASSTDGRNSPLHFGNGTRLTVT.

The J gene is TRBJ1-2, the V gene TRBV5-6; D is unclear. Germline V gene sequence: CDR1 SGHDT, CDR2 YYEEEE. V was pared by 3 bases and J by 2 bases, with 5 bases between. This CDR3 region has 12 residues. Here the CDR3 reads CASSSRNYGYTF. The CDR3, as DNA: TGTGCCAGCAGCTCCCGGAACTATGGCTACACCTTC.

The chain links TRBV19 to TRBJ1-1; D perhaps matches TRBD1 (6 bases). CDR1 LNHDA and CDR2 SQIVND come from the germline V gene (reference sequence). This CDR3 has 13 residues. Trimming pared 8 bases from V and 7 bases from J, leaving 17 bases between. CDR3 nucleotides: TGTGCCAGTCCTCCCCCAGGGGCCCATGAAGCTTTCTTT. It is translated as CASPPPGAHEAFF.

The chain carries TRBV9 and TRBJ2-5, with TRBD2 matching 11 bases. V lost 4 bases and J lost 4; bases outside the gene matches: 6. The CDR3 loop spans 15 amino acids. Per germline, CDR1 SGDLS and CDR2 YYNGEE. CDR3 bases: TGTGCCAGCAGCTATAGCGGGAGGGCCGGAGAGACCCAGTACTTC. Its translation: CASSYSGRAGETQYF.

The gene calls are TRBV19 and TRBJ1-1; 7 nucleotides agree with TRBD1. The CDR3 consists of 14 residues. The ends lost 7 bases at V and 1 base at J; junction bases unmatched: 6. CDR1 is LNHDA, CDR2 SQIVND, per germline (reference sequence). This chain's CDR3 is CASTIGQENTEAFF. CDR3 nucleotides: TGTGCCAGTACAATCGGACAGGAGAACACTGAAGCTTTCTTT.